These T cell receptor beta chains were read from a single sample in a study of blood T cell repertoires in COVID-19. Sequencing was performed with immunoSEQ multiplex PCR; in TCRdb, only in-frame clones are kept and a portion is missing. The table shows about 100,000 clones, with approximately 88% occurring only once. What was sequenced was peripheral blood. The receptors here all came from a woman in her sixties or seventies with acute or convalescent COVID-19. Each CDR3 is given with its conserved first and last residue. The D gene is left open where the match is weak. Clone size is shown for a subset of rows, as once, few, many or a class of expanded clone.

D gene,J gene,clone size,V gene,CDR3 DNA,CDR3 protein
.,TRBJ2-1,.,TRBV9,TGTGCCAGCAGCCCCCGCGAGGCAGGGGAAAGAGGTGAGCAGTTCTTC,CASSPREAGERGEQFF
.,TRBJ1-1,.,TRBV5-1,TGCGCCAGCAGCTTGGGGCGGAACTTGAACACTGAAGCTTTCTTT,CASSLGRNLNTEAFF
.,TRBJ1-1,.,TRBV6-5,TGTGCCGGCCAGCGATTCTTGAACACTGAAGCTTTCTTT,CAGQRFLNTEAFF
.,TRBJ2-5,.,TRBV6-5,TGTGCCAGCAGGACAAACCAAGAGACCCAGTACTTC,CASRTNQETQYF
.,TRBJ2-1,once,TRBV19,TGTGCCAGTAGTGTCAGGGGATACAATGAGCAGTTCTTC,CASSVRGYNEQFF
.,TRBJ1-1,few,TRBV19,TGTGCCAGTAGTATGGACGAGGACTTTAGCGGAGCTTTCTTT,CASSMDEDFSGAFF
.,TRBJ1-1,.,TRBV18,TGTGCCAGCTCACCGGGCTTAAACTACGGGAGGTCGAACACTGAAGCTTTCTTT,CASSPGLNYGRSNTEAFF
.,TRBJ1-5,.,TRBV24-1,TGTGCCACCAGTACAGTCAGGAGCAATCAGCCCCAGCATTTT,CATSTVRSNQPQHF
.,TRBJ1-3,once,TRBV11-3,TGTGCCAGCAGCACATCGACACGACACGGCTCTGGAAACACCATATATTTT,CASSTSTRHGSGNTIYF
TRBD1,TRBJ1-2,once,TRBV7-2,TGTGCCAGCAGCGGGACAGGGATCAGTGGCTACACCTTC,CASSGTGISGYTF
.,TRBJ2-6,.,TRBV18,TGTGCCAGCTCAGCCACAGGTGTCTCTGGGGCCAACGTCCTGACTTTC,CASSATGVSGANVLTF
.,TRBJ1-1,.,TRBV18,TGTGCCAGCTGGTACAGTCCCCCGGCAAAGGGGACTGAAGCTTTCTTT,CASWYSPPAKGTEAFF
TRBD2,TRBJ2-3,.,TRBV7-8,TGTGCCAGCACCCCGCGGACTAGCGGGACCACAGATACGCAGTATTTT,CASTPRTSGTTDTQYF
.,TRBJ1-1,.,TRBV18,TGTGCCAGCTCACCCCAGGGGAACACTGAAGCTTTCTTT,CASSPQGNTEAFF
TRBD1,TRBJ1-4,once,TRBV12-3/TRBV12-4,TGTGCCGCCCGAGGGGGCCAGGGTGAAAAACTGTTTTTT,CAARGGQGEKLFF
.,TRBJ1-2,.,TRBV7-8,TGTGCCAGCAGCCGCAACACGGGCTATGGCTACACCTTC,CASSRNTGYGYTF
.,TRBJ2-1,.,TRBV19,TGTGCCAGTAGTATAGATCGAGTAGCCAGCTCCTACAATGAGCAGTTCTTC,CASSIDRVASSYNEQFF
.,TRBJ2-1,few,TRBV6-5,TGTGCCAGCAGTCGTTCGACAGATAGTGAGCAGTTCTTC,CASSRSTDSEQFF
.,TRBJ1-1,.,TRBV4-1,TGCGCCAGCAGCCAGATGGGAGGGGGGGTCACTGAAGCTTTCTTT,CASSQMGGGVTEAFF
TRBD1,TRBJ1-2,.,TRBV7-9,TGTGCCAGCAGCTTCGGACAGGGGAACTATGGCTACACCTTC,CASSFGQGNYGYTF
.,TRBJ1-2,.,TRBV6-5,TGTGCCAGCAGGTTCAGGGGCCTGGCCTATGGCTACACCTTC,CASRFRGLAYGYTF
TRBD1,TRBJ1-2,.,TRBV28,TGTGCCAGCAGTAGACACAGGGGAGGCTACACCTTC,CASSRHRGGYTF
.,TRBJ2-2,few,TRBV2,TGTGCCACCCCGGGAGTAGCGGAGAACACCGGGGAGCTGTTTTTT,CATPGVAENTGELFF
TRBD1,TRBJ1-1,few,TRBV7-2,TGTGCCAGCAGCCTAAGACAGGGGGGCCCCACTGAAGCTTTCTTT,CASSLRQGGPTEAFF
.,TRBJ2-3,.,TRBV5-1,TGCGCCAGCAGCTTTGGCGGCCGCACAGATACGCAGTATTTT,CASSFGGRTDTQYF
TRBD2,TRBJ2-5,.,TRBV6-6,TGTGCCAGCAGTTACAACCGGGGGGGGAGGGAGACCCAGTACTTC,CASSYNRGGRETQYF
TRBD2,TRBJ2-7,.,TRBV11-2,TGTGCCAGCAGTCGACTAGCGGGAGGCCACGAGCAGTACTTC,CASSRLAGGHEQYF
.,TRBJ2-7,.,TRBV7-9,TGTGCCAGCAGCTTGATCCTAGAAGGTAACGAGCAGTACTTC,CASSLILEGNEQYF
TRBD2,TRBJ2-1,once,TRBV12-5,TGTGCTAGTGGTTTGGCGGGAGGGCCGGGGAATGAGCAGTTCTTC,CASGLAGGPGNEQFF
TRBD1,TRBJ1-6,.,TRBV30,TGTGCCTGGAAAGGACAGGGGTCACCCCTCCACTTT,CAWKGQGSPLHF
.,TRBJ1-4,.,TRBV15,TGTGCCACCAGCAGGGACATTGGCAATGAAAAACTGTTTTTT,CATSRDIGNEKLFF
.,TRBJ2-3,.,TRBV4-2,TGTGCCAGCAGCCAAGAGTGGGCCGGAACGGGAAATACGCAGTATTTT,CASSQEWAGTGNTQYF
.,TRBJ1-2,.,TRBV7-8,TGTGCCAGCAGCCAGACAGGCTATGGCTACACCTTC,CASSQTGYGYTF
TRBD2,TRBJ2-5,.,TRBV28,TGTGCCAGCAGCATTTGGGCGGGAGGAGAGACCCAGTACTTC,CASSIWAGGETQYF
.,TRBJ1-1,once,TRBV3-1/TRBV3-2,TGTGCCAGCAGCCCACTCATGAACACTGAAGCTTTCTTT,CASSPLMNTEAFF
.,TRBJ1-5,.,TRBV27,TGTGCCAGCAGTCTCACAGGGCCCAGGGTGGGTTTGGCCCAGCATTTT,CASSLTGPRVGLAQHF
TRBD2,TRBJ2-5,.,TRBV2,TGTGCCAGCAGTGGGGGGGGGACCCAAGAGACCCAGTACTTC,CASSGGGTQETQYF
.,TRBJ1-4,.,TRBV19,TGTGCCAGTAGTATCCAGGGTGATAATGAAAAACTGTTTTTT,CASSIQGDNEKLFF
.,TRBJ2-7,.,TRBV20-1,TGCAGTGCTGCGCGGGCTAACGAGCAGTACTTC,CSAARANEQYF
TRBD2,TRBJ2-1,.,TRBV3-1/TRBV3-2,TGTGCCGTGAGGCTAGCGGGAGGGAATGAGCAGTTCTTC,CAVRLAGGNEQFF
.,TRBJ2-5,.,TRBV11-3,TGTGCCAGCAGCTATCAGCCGGGGGAGACCCAGTACTTC,CASSYQPGETQYF
.,TRBJ2-7,.,TRBV7-9,TGTGCCAGCAGCTTAAGACAAACCTCCTACGAGCAGTACTTC,CASSLRQTSYEQYF
.,TRBJ1-3,.,TRBV3-1/TRBV3-2,TGTGCCAGCAGCCAAGAGGTCCGGACAGTCTCTGGAAACACCATATATTTT,CASSQEVRTVSGNTIYF
TRBD1,TRBJ1-2,.,TRBV28,TGTGCCAGCAGAGAACAGGGGAACTATGGCTACACCTTC,CASREQGNYGYTF
.,TRBJ2-1,.,TRBV28,TGTGCCAGCAGCCTTAGCGGAAGCTCCTACAATGAGCAGTTCTTC,CASSLSGSSYNEQFF
.,TRBJ1-3,.,TRBV5-1,TGCGCCAGCAGCTTGGAACAGGTGGGAAACACCATATATTTT,CASSLEQVGNTIYF
.,TRBJ1-3,.,TRBV5-1,TGCGCCAGCAGGGACATCACCTCTGGAAACACCATATATTTT,CASRDITSGNTIYF
TRBD2,TRBJ2-1,.,TRBV5-4,TGTGCCAGCAGCTTGGATCTAGCGGGAGGACACAATGAGCAGTTCTTC,CASSLDLAGGHNEQFF
.,TRBJ1-1,once,TRBV3-1/TRBV3-2,TGTGCCAGCAGCCCTTCCAGCACTGAAGCTTTCTTT,CASSPSSTEAFF